The 11 T cell receptor beta chains below all came from one sample that was sequenced in a study of blood T cell repertoires in COVID-19. Only in-frame clones appear in the TCRdb table, and some are missing; sequencing was by immunoSEQ multiplex PCR. The sample includes 400,000 or so clones, less than 95% seen only once; the top ten take 0.6%. Input material: PBMCs or T cells enriched from blood (not recorded which). Receptors were obtained from a man between 18 and 35 years old who had recovered from COVID-19.

The chain has TRBV29-1 and TRBJ1-3, with unresolved D. Germline lookup yields CDR1 SQVTM and CDR2 ANQGSEA. The V and J ends lost 4 bases and 0 bases respectively, with 4 bases between them. This CDR3 has 12 residues. CDR3: CSVGPSGNTIYF. The CDR3 DNA reads as TGCAGCGTTGGGCCCTCTGGAAACACCATATATTTT.

The chain has TRBV10-3 and TRBJ1-1; D uncertain. Trimming cost V 3 bases and J 3 bases, with 11 bases left between them. The germline V gene has CDR1 ENHRY and CDR2 SYGVKD. This CDR3 region has 14 residues. The CDR3 nucleotides are TGTGCCATCAGTGAAACCAGGAAGGACACTGAAGCTTTCTTT. This gives the protein CAISETRKDTEAFF.

This clone appeared once. The rearrangement uses TRBV4-1 and TRBJ2-3, with 9 bases aligning to TRBD2. The CDR3 has 20 residues. Germline CDR1 MGHRA, CDR2 YSYEKL. V lost 4 bases, J lost 0 bases, and 17 bases stayed unmatched. The CDR3 sequence: CASSRRGASGVGSSTDTQYF. The CDR3 DNA is TGCGCCAGCAGCCGGCGGGGTGCTAGCGGGGTGGGATCTAGCACAGATACGCAGTATTTT.

The V call is TRBV11-2, the J call TRBJ1-3; D is unresolved. Germline CDR1 SGHAT, CDR2 FQNNGV. V lost 5 bases and J lost 9, with 17 bases in between. This CDR3 contains 14 residues. As DNA, the CDR3 is TGTGCCAGCAGCCTGGGCGAAGCCCTAAGCACCATATATTTT. Translated, it gives CASSLGEALSTIYF.

This sequence joins TRBV21-1 and TRBJ2-1; the table's D call TRBD2 went unverified against the DNA. TRBV21-1 has pseudogene status. This CDR3 has 15 residues. CDR3 in amino acids: CASSKDGPAADEQFF. CDR3 sequence (DNA): TGTGCCAGCAGCAAAGATGGCCCCGCGGCGGATGAGCAGTTCTTC.

The J gene is TRBJ1-4, the V gene TRBV4-1; perhaps TRBD1 as D (5 bases). The CDR3 totals 16 residues. Germline V CDR1 and CDR2: MGHRA, YSYEKL. V was pared by 2 bases and J by 4 bases, with 14 bases between. The CDR3 region is CASSQITTASNEKLFF. The DNA for the CDR3 is TGCGCCAGCAGCCAAATTACGACAGCGAGTAATGAAAAACTGTTTTTT.

The CDR3, as DNA: TGTGCCAGCAGTGTAACAGGGCTCAGAACAGATACGCAGTATTTT. It is translated as CASSVTGLRTDTQYF. The rearrangement links TRBV2 to TRBJ2-3; D is possibly TRBD1 (6 bases). V was shortened by 4 bases and J by 3 bases, with 14 bases between the two germline ends. Germline lookup yields CDR1 SNHLY and CDR2 FYNNEI. The CDR3 has 15 amino acids.

V usage is TRBV11-2 and J usage is TRBJ2-7, with 8 bases aligning to TRBD2. This CDR3 contains 16 residues. Germline V lookup: CDR1 SGHAT, CDR2 FQNNGV. The trim removed 0 bases at V and 2 bases at J, leaving 6 bases unmatched. CDR3 coding DNA: TGTGCCAGCAGCTTAGAGTGGGGCGGGGGGCCCTACGAGCAGTACTTC. Its protein is CASSLEWGGGPYEQYF.

V is TRBV2 and J is TRBJ1-6; TRBD1 is a possible D gene (5 bases). V gave up 8 bases and J gave up 6 bases, with 11 bases separating them. CDR1 is SNHLY, CDR2 FYNNEI, per germline. The CDR3 is made up of 13 amino acids. The CDR3 loop is CASHRSGNSPLHF. DNA for the CDR3: TGTGCCAGCCACAGGTCCGGTAATTCACCCCTCCACTTT.

The V call is TRBV10-3, the J call TRBJ2-2, with no clear D. The CDR3 has 14 amino acids. Germline V CDR1 and CDR2: ENHRY, SYGVKD. The V and J ends lost 10 bases and 1 base respectively, with 13 bases between them. The chain's CDR3 is CATRKSVNTGELFF. DNA of the CDR3: TGTGCCACCCGGAAAAGCGTGAACACCGGGGAGCTGTTTTTT.

This clone was recorded once. The chain uses TRBV5-1 and TRBJ1-6; D remains ambiguous. Trimming pared 2 bases from V and 8 bases from J, leaving 17 bases between. CDR3 length: 16 amino acids. Germline CDR1 and CDR2: SGHRS and YFSETQ. The CDR3 loop is CASSLTGITLYSPLHF. CDR3 nucleotide sequence: TGCGCCAGCAGCTTAACCGGGATTACGTTATATTCACCCCTCCACTTT.